This T cell receptor (beta chain) was captured in a study of cytomegalovirus exposure and HLA in healthy donors. Produced via immunoSEQ multiplex PCR; TCRdb's table is partial and in-frame only. The sample yields some 140,000 clones, approximately 82% seen once. The CDR3 is 15 amino acids. The germline V gene has CDR1 MNHEY and CDR2 SVGAGI. The V segment lost 0 bases and the J segment 2 bases; nucleotides outside the gene matches: 4. Sequenced sample: PBMCs. The J gene is TRBJ2-7, the V gene TRBV6-5; 7 bases align to TRBD2. The clonotype originates from a man younger than 45 in good health and CMV-seropositive. The DNA of the CDR3 is TGTGCCAGCAGTTACTCGTCCGGGACTACCTACGAGCAGTACTTC. This translates into CASSYSSGTTYEQYF.